Each of the 17 T cell receptor beta chains below was sequenced from the same sample in a study of blood T cells in healthy people across ages. For the second PCR, which ran for 7 to 11 cycles, a sample-barcoded 5' primer and a J-beta primer mix were used. TCRdb analysed the 5' RACE reads with MiXCR anew, one entry per CDR3 protein. The top ten hold 10% of the sample, which has more than 900,000 distinct CDR3 sequences, almost 30% seen once. These data were likewise used in another study, on T cells of mothers and their children.

The specimen sequenced was blood. The origin of the receptors is a middle-aged woman in good health.

This chain joins TRBV20-1 and TRBJ2-5; 9 nucleotides agree with TRBD1. The end of the DNA fits TRBJ2-7 better, so the J call may be wrong. This CDR3 contains 16 residues. Germline assignment: CDR1 DFQATT and CDR2 SNEGSKA (reference sequence). The CDR3 DNA reads as TGCAGTGCTAGAACGGTCCGGGACAGGGCCGTCTACGAGCAGTACTTC. Amino acids: CSARTVRDRAVYEQYF.

Concerning this clonotype itself: Compared with germline, one end of the junction differs, possibly owing to a read error. The rearrangement uses TRBV20-1 and TRBJ1-2; D gene uncertain. This CDR3 is built from 13 residues. Germline V gives CDR1 DFQATT, CDR2 SNEGSKA (reference sequence). In DNA, the CDR3 is TGCAGTGCTAGGGGTCTGGTAAACTATGGCCACACCTTC. Residues: CSARGLVNYGHTF.

This clonotype was found a few times. The chain joins TRBV12-3 or TRBV12-4 to TRBJ2-7; weak D call: TRBD2 (5 bases). The germline V and J ends were trimmed by 6 bases and 7 bases, with 16 bases remaining between them. The CDR3 consists of 13 residues. This chain's CDR3 is CASRWTPRREQYF. The DNA for the CDR3 is TGTGCCAGCAGGTGGACTCCACGACGGGAGCAGTACTTC.

The rearrangement links TRBV9 to TRBJ2-1; 8 bases line up with TRBD1. V lost 2 bases to trimming and J lost 10 bases; unmatched junction nucleotides: 5. The CDR3 sequence is 13 residues long. The germline V gene has CDR1 SGDLS and CDR2 YYNGEE. The CDR3 bases are TGTGCCAGCAGCGTTGACAGGGGTTACGAGCAGTTCTTC. Translating it yields CASSVDRGYEQFF.

This clonotype has a handful of counts. J is TRBJ2-7 and V is TRBV7-2; 13 bases align to TRBD2. With 5 bases clipped from V and 2 bases from J, the junction kept 3 bases outside the gene matches. Germline CDR1 reads SGHTA; CDR2 reads FQGNSA. The CDR3 is made up of 15 amino acids. CDR3 DNA: TGTGCCAGCAGCGGGGGACTAGCGGGGCCCTACGAGCAGTACTTC. As protein: CASSGGLAGPYEQYF.

The chain joins TRBV10-2 to TRBJ1-2; a weak D match, TRBD1 (6 bases). The germline V and J ends were trimmed by 4 bases and 8 bases, with 11 bases remaining between them. This CDR3 comprises 12 residues. The germline gives CDR1 WSHSY, CDR2 SAAADI. The CDR3 is CASSGRQAGYTF. The CDR3 DNA reads TGCGCCAGCAGTGGGCGACAGGCCGGCTACACCTTC.

This chain links TRBV6-2 or TRBV6-3 with TRBJ2-7, with 7 positions matching TRBD1. Germline V gene data show CDR1 as MNHEY and CDR2 as SVGEGT. Losses at the gene ends were 5 bases for V and 2 bases for J; bases not matched to a gene: 12. The CDR3 loop spans 16 amino acids. The CDR3 nucleotides read TGTGCCAGCAGTGACACAGGGACAGAAAAACCCTACGAGCAGTACTTC. Amino acids: CASSDTGTEKPYEQYF.

This clonotype occurred once. The chain joins TRBV7-2 to TRBJ1-1; no reliable D call. V was shortened by 5 bases and J by 8 bases, with 15 bases between the two germline ends. The CDR3 has 13 residues. Germline V gives CDR1 SGHTA, CDR2 FQGNSA. The CDR3: CASSPKVRVEAFF. The CDR3 DNA is TGTGCCAGCAGCCCAAAGGTCCGGGTAGAAGCTTTCTTT. Supplemented by reference TRBV7-2 and TRBJ1-1, the full variable domain reads GAGVSQSPSNKVTEKGKDVELRCDPISGHTALYWYRQSLGQGLEFLIYFQGNSAPDKSGLPSDRFSAERTGGSVSTLTIQRTQQEDSAVYLCASSPKVRVEAFFGQGTRLTVV.

This clonotype was seen repeatedly, ten times or more. This chain uses TRBV7-3 with TRBJ2-6, with D perhaps TRBD1 (5 bases). CDR1 is SGHTA, CDR2 FQGTGA, per germline. Trimming took off 5 bases at V and 4 bases at J, with 9 bases between the two ends. The CDR3 extends over 14 amino acids. The CDR3 spells CASSPGNGANVLTF. The CDR3 nucleotides are TGTGCCAGCAGCCCAGGGAACGGGGCCAACGTCCTGACTTTC.

This chain joins TRBV30 and TRBJ2-2; possibly TRBD1 for D (6 bases). CDR3 length: 13 amino acids. V lost 2 bases, J lost 6 bases, and 10 bases lay in between. The germline V gene has CDR1 GTSNPN and CDR2 SVGIG (reference sequence). DNA of the CDR3: TGTGCCTGGAGTCACAGGGTATCCGGGGAGCTGTTTTTT. Translating gives CAWSHRVSGELFF.

This clonotype was picked up many times. V is TRBV6-5 and J is TRBJ2-7, with a possible D match to TRBD2 (5 bases). Germline V gene sequence: CDR1 MNHEY, CDR2 SVGAGI. The CDR3 is 16 amino acids. The V and J ends lost 3 bases and 1 base respectively, with 16 bases between them. The DNA of the CDR3 is TGTGCCAGCAGTTATATTAGGTGGGGAGAATCCTACGAGCAGTACTTC. Translated: CASSYIRWGESYEQYF.

About this clonotype itself: A much larger clone differs from this one at a single base, so this may be a read error. This chain joins TRBV2 and TRBJ1-2, with 8 positions matching TRBD1. The V and J ends lost 5 bases and 3 bases, in that order; junction bases with no gene match: 8. Germline loops: CDR1 SNHLY, CDR2 FYNNEI. The CDR3 has 15 amino acids. The CDR3 coding sequence is TGTGCCAGCAGTAAACAGGCGGGACAGGACTATGGCTACACCTTC. Protein: CASSKQAGQDYGYTF.

This clonotype has only a few counts. This chain joins TRBV20-1 and TRBJ1-1; tentatively, D is TRBD1 (6 bases). Trimming pared 2 bases from V and 0 bases from J, leaving 10 bases between. The CDR3 is 14 residues long. The germline V gene has CDR1 DFQATT and CDR2 SNEGSKA (reference sequence). CDR3 protein: CSARRGLVNTEAFF. The CDR3 DNA sequence: TGCAGTGCTAGAAGGGGGTTAGTGAACACTGAAGCTTTCTTT.

This clonotype came up many times. V gene TRBV20-1 combines with J gene TRBJ2-1; the match to TRBD2 covers 14 bases. CDR1 DFQATT and CDR2 SNEGSKA come from the germline V gene (reference sequence). The trim removed 5 bases at V and 6 bases at J, leaving 6 bases unmatched. The CDR3 is 15 amino acids. In nucleotides, the CDR3 is TGCAGTGCTCTAAGACTAGCGGGGGGGCCCAATGAGCAGTTCTTC. Its translation is CSALRLAGGPNEQFF.

This clonotype came up many times. The chain has TRBV5-5 and TRBJ2-1; D perhaps matches TRBD2 (5 bases). Germline CDR1 is SGHKS and CDR2 is YYEKEE (reference sequence). This CDR3 region has 14 residues. The ends were cut back, 0 bases at V and 9 bases at J, with 13 bases in the middle. The CDR3: CASSLGWVGSEQFF. The CDR3 region has the DNA TGTGCCAGCAGCTTGGGCTGGGTGGGGAGTGAGCAGTTCTTC.

This chain links TRBV4-3 with TRBJ2-3; D is undetermined. V was cut by 0 bases and J by 6 bases, with 13 bases left in between. Germline CDR1 reads LGHNA; CDR2 reads YSLEER. This CDR3 has 15 residues. The CDR3 loop is CASSQDRVLGDTQYF. Written as DNA, the CDR3 is TGCGCCAGCAGCCAAGATCGAGTGTTGGGCGATACGCAGTATTTT.

V is TRBV7-2 and J is TRBJ2-7; 9 nucleotides agree with TRBD1. V gave up 4 bases and J gave up 2 bases; unmatched junction bases: 9. Germline lookup yields CDR1 SGHTA and CDR2 FQGNSA. This CDR3 has 16 amino acids. The DNA for the CDR3 is TGTGCCAGCAGCTCACGTACAGGGGGCGTCCCCTACGAGCAGTACTTC. It codes for CASSSRTGGVPYEQYF.